This T cell receptor beta chain derives from a study of cytomegalovirus exposure and HLA in healthy donors. Overall study findings and caveats: The authors enumerated 150 to 200 TCR beta chains as linked to cytomegalovirus. Sequencing probably produced one cluster of sequence variants that were highly shared.

Vbeta (60) and Jbeta (13) primers were used in the PCR. This table comes from immunoSEQ multiplex PCR, and its TCRdb copy is limited to in-frame clones, with some not included. The sample has about 150,000 clones, over 60% seen once. Worth noting for this clone: The antigen remains unidentified.

The specimen was PBMCs. This TCR was sampled from a woman aged 40 to 55 in good health and CMV-seronegative.

In DNA, the CDR3 is TGCGCCAGCAGCGTACTACAGGGAGTGTCTGAGCAGTACTTC. It specifies CASSVLQGVSEQYF. The rearrangement uses TRBV5-1 and TRBJ2-7, with a tentative D call TRBD1 (6 bases). There are 14 residues in the CDR3. V shed 4 bases and J shed 7 bases, with 18 bases lying between them. Germline CDR1 is SGHRS and CDR2 is YFSETQ.